This passage covers 17 T cell receptor beta chains from one sample sequenced in a study of graft-versus-host responses after intestinal transplantation. Profiled with immunoSEQ multiplex PCR; TCRdb holds only in-frame clones, not every one. The table lists 13,000 or so clones, roughly two fifths of them singletons. The sample here was alloreactive CD4+ T cells from a mixed lymphocyte reaction culture, taken before intestinal transplant. Subset of the sample: CFSE-low proliferating T cells sorted from roughly 6-day pre-transplant mixed lymphocyte reaction (GvH or HvG direction). The receptors derive from a human patient who received an intestinal transplant.

V gene TRBV4-3 combines with J gene TRBJ1-2; D unclear. There are 13 residues in the CDR3. The V and J ends lost 4 bases and 4 bases respectively, with 10 bases between them. Germline CDR1 reads LGHNA; CDR2 reads YSLEER. The CDR3 DNA follows: TGCGCCAGCAGCCCCTTTAGAGGCTATGGCTACACCTTC. As protein: CASSPFRGYGYTF.

A single count supports this clone. V gene TRBV5-4 combines with J gene TRBJ2-7; D unresolved. V was pared by 4 bases and J by 0 bases, with 14 bases between. Germline CDR1 and CDR2: SGHNT and YYREEE (reference sequence). This CDR3 has 15 residues. This CDR3 reads CASSVDGFSSYEQYF. DNA for the CDR3: TGTGCCAGCAGCGTGGACGGTTTTTCCTCCTACGAGCAGTACTTC.

V is TRBV30 and J is TRBJ1-5; D is possibly TRBD1 (5 bases). Germline V gives CDR1 GTSNPN, CDR2 SVGIG (reference sequence). The CDR3 extends over 13 amino acids. Trimming left V 1 base short and J 4 bases short, with 8 bases between. The CDR3 protein is CAWSEGTNQPQHF. In nucleotides, the CDR3 is TGTGCCTGGAGTGAAGGGACTAATCAGCCCCAGCATTTT.

This clone is deemed medium-sized. The rearrangement joins TRBV7-9 to TRBJ2-1; TRBD1 aligns across 10 bases. The CDR3 spans 15 residues. With 3 bases clipped from V and 4 bases from J, the junction kept 3 bases outside the gene matches. CDR1 SEHNR and CDR2 FQNEAQ come from the germline V gene (reference sequence). The CDR3 reads CASSFDRGHYNEQFF. DNA for the CDR3: TGTGCCAGCAGCTTCGACAGGGGGCATTACAATGAGCAGTTCTTC. Looking up the rest from reference TRBV7-9 and TRBJ2-1 gives the full variable domain: DTGVSQNPRHKITKRGQNVTFRCDPISEHNRLYWYRQTLGQGPEFLTYFQNEAQLEKSRLLSDRFSAERPKGSFSTLEIQRTEQGDSAMYLCASSFDRGHYNEQFFGPGTRLTVL.

The chain recombines TRBV9 with TRBJ1-2; 9 nucleotides align to TRBD1. Germline V gene lookup returns CDR1 SGDLS and CDR2 YYNGEE. J gave up 2 bases and V 7 bases, and 12 bases lay outside the gene matches. This CDR3 is 16 amino acids long. CDR3 DNA: TGTGCCAGCGGAAGTGATCCGGGACAGGGAAACTATGGCTACACCTTC. Translating gives CASGSDPGQGNYGYTF. Based on the CDR3 plus reference TRBV9 and TRBJ1-2, the full variable domain is DSGVTQTPKHLITATGQRVTLRCSPRSGDLSVYWYQQSLDQGLQFLIQYYNGEERAKGNILERFSAQQFPDLHSELNLSSLELGDSALYFCASGSDPGQGNYGYTFGSGTRLTVV.

This clone is labeled as medium-sized. This chain links TRBV18 with TRBJ1-1; 9 bases align to TRBD1. Germline V gene lookup returns CDR1 KGHSH and CDR2 LQKENI. The V gene end was trimmed by 8 bases and the J gene end by 0 bases; junction bases not matched to a gene: 7. CDR3 length: 15 amino acids. CDR3 protein: CASTDRGGLNTEAFF. The CDR3 DNA sequence: TGTGCCAGCACGGACAGGGGAGGGCTGAACACTGAAGCTTTCTTT.

This chain connects TRBV6-5 to TRBJ1-2; 8 bases align to TRBD1. The germline gives CDR1 MNHEY, CDR2 SVGAGI. Trimming removed 6 bases from V and 9 bases from J; junction bases left unmatched: 6. CDR3 length equals 12 residues. The CDR3 DNA sequence: TGTGCCAGCAGCCAGGACAGGGTGAGCTACACCTTC. Amino acids: CASSQDRVSYTF.

The sample holds one count of this clone. The rearrangement uses TRBV7-2 and TRBJ2-3; D possibly corresponds to TRBD2 (5 bases). The V end was cut by 2 bases, the J end by 2 bases, with 14 bases between. CDR1 SGHTA and CDR2 FQGNSA come from the germline V gene. The CDR3 contains 16 residues. For the CDR3, the DNA is TGTGCCAGCAGCTTAATCCAGTTGCGGGCCACAGATACGCAGTATTTT. The encoded protein is CASSLIQLRATDTQYF.

CDR3 DNA sequence: TGTGCCAGCAGCTCCCCGGGACAGGGAAGGGGGGAGCTGTTTTTT. It specifies CASSSPGQGRGELFF. The V gene is TRBV6-6, the J gene TRBJ2-2; TRBD1 agrees at 9 bases. This CDR3 is built from 15 residues. Germline V lookup: CDR1 MNHNY, CDR2 SVGAGI (reference sequence). The V segment lost 6 bases and the J segment 8 bases; nucleotides outside the gene matches: 10.

The chain has TRBV5-1 and TRBJ1-5; D not certain. CDR3 length: 14 amino acids. Looked up from germline, CDR1 is SGHRS and CDR2 is YFSETQ. With 0 bases removed from V and 2 bases from J, the gap between germline ends came to 6 bases. The CDR3: CASSLASGNQPQHF. Written as DNA, the CDR3 is TGCGCCAGCAGCTTGGCGTCCGGCAATCAGCCCCAGCATTTT.

The J gene is TRBJ1-2, the V gene TRBV18; D uncertain. The CDR3 is 14 residues long. The germline CDR1 and CDR2 sequences are KGHSH and LQKENI. V shed 5 bases and J shed 8 bases, with 18 bases lying between them. In nucleotides, the CDR3 is TGTGCCAGCTCAGATCCCTATTTGCCGGGGGGCTACACCTTC. It codes for CASSDPYLPGGYTF.

The chain uses TRBV5-1 and TRBJ2-7; 9 bases match TRBD2. Per the germline V gene, CDR1 is SGHRS and CDR2 is YFSETQ. The junction had 12 bases not matched to a gene; V was cut back by 1 base and J by 4 bases. The CDR3 runs to 17 residues. Written as DNA, the CDR3 is TGCGCCAGCAGCTTGACCCCATGGGGCGGGGGGGCGTACGAGCAGTACTTC. It encodes CASSLTPWGGGAYEQYF.

This clone was seen a handful of times. The gene calls are TRBV7-9 and TRBJ2-2; 7 nucleotides agree with TRBD2. This CDR3 is 15 amino acids long. With 5 bases clipped from V and 6 bases from J, the junction kept 9 bases outside the gene matches. Germline V gene data show CDR1 as SEHNR and CDR2 as FQNEAQ (reference sequence). This chain's CDR3 is CASSQSRGRAGELFF. DNA for the CDR3: TGTGCCAGCAGCCAAAGTCGAGGGAGGGCCGGGGAGCTGTTTTTT.

The CDR3 spells CASSSGQSFEQYF. The CDR3 bases are TGTGCCAGCAGCTCGGGACAGTCGTTCGAGCAGTACTTC. This rearrangement joins TRBV7-2 to TRBJ2-7; 7 nucleotides agree with TRBD1. The ends lost 4 bases at V and 6 bases at J; junction bases unmatched: 6. CDR3 length equals 13 residues. CDR1 and CDR2 (germline): SGHTA, FQGNSA.

This chain links TRBV9 with TRBJ1-2; unclear D gene. CDR1 and CDR2 (germline): SGDLS, YYNGEE. The CDR3 consists of 16 residues. Trimming stripped 0 bases from V and 8 bases from J, with 20 bases between. Here the CDR3 reads CASSVGLAAYLGGYTF. The CDR3, as DNA: TGTGCCAGCAGCGTAGGCTTGGCGGCCTACCTTGGGGGCTACACCTTC.

This chain connects TRBV1 to TRBJ2-1; TRBD1, the table's D call, lacks a check against the DNA. TRBV1 is flagged as a pseudogene. The length of the CDR3 is 16 residues. CDR3 nucleotides: TGCACCAGCAGCCGGCGAACAGGGCGCCCCTACAATGAGCAGTTCTTC. It encodes CTSSRRTGRPYNEQFF.

The chain carries TRBV5-1 and TRBJ1-1; D is ambiguous. This CDR3 is 13 amino acids long. Trimming took 4 bases from V and 6 from J, leaving 13 bases between them. The germline V gene encodes CDR1 SGHRS and CDR2 YFSETQ. The CDR3 reads CASSHFWEAEAFF. Here the CDR3 DNA reads TGCGCCAGCAGCCATTTCTGGGAGGCTGAAGCTTTCTTT.